This record covers a single T cell receptor beta chain. Which antigen it targets is not known. Within one base of it there is no much larger clone, and no base qualities were kept. The time point label on this specimen signifies: cycle 1 day 1 (C1D1), immediately before nivolumab initiation. Relapse after autologous stem cell transplantation had occurred in all trial patients, and cohorts A, B and C were distinguished by prior brentuximab vedotin exposure. The trial cohort was composed of over 50 patients with relapsed/refractory classical Hodgkin lymphoma, for whom complete response, partial response or progressive disease was recorded as best overall response. In the multi-cohort phase II CheckMate 205 trial, trial patients received single-agent nivolumab. An independent review committee assessed best overall response using the 2007 International Working Group response criteria. Trial PBMCs were collected immediately before nivolumab initiation (C1D1) and during therapy at cycle 2 day 1 and cycle 4 day 1. Peripheral blood was collected in 8 mL Vacutainer Cell Preparation Tubes, from which PBMCs were isolated by centrifugation and then cryopreserved.

Genomic DNA was extracted with the Qiagen DNeasy kit from unsorted PBMCs and from negatively selected CD4+ and CD8+ fractions. Using primers that anneal to V and J segments, immunoSEQ multiplex PCR amplified the TCR beta CDR3 regions. A synthetic immune receptor repertoire was used to minimize amplification bias, and any residual bias was removed computationally once sequencing was done. The authors' analysis ran thus. Custom Python scripts were used to quantify repertoire diversity as the Shannon entropy index. Unsorted, CD4+ and CD8+ repertoires were analyzed separately, except in combined analyses where CD4+ and CD8+ sequences were merged in silico. A clone counted as expanded when the clone's frequency after treatment rose at least 2-fold relative to C1D1, and clones undetected at baseline were given a pseudocount of 0.5. Clones with 0 or 1 copy at C1D1 were classified as singleton clones, and clones with 2 or more copies were classified as non-singleton clones. Clones expanded in unsorted samples were assigned a CD4+, CD8+ or unknown annotation through matching of protein sequences in sorted samples from the same patient. Wilcoxon tests on paired samples were used to test diversity changes from C1D1 to C4D1. The table was pulled from immuneACCESS by TCRdb, which kept in-frame rearrangements only. Such tables lose some clones; where checked, under half of the loss comes from unresolved V genes, and the rest has no known cause. The V and J calls and clone size were taken over from that table, and D and trimming were inferred from the DNA. This sample lists 9,500 to 12,000 clones; around 83% were detected once. The top ten clonotypes cover more than 30% of the sample.

The record originates from a study of PD-1 blockade in classical Hodgkin lymphoma (TCRdb year 2020). About the investigation overall: Nivolumab dosing was 3 mg/kg intravenously every 2 weeks, continuing until either disease progression or unacceptable toxicity. A peripheral blood immune signature of response to PD-1 blockade in classical Hodgkin lymphoma was defined using TCR beta sequencing and CyTOF. Paper-wide results and their limitations: Among trial patients, those achieving complete response had baseline diversity similar to that of newly diagnosed patients, while diversity was significantly lower in partial responders and progressors. The study covered only a single clinical trial cohort, and the causes of the repertoire differences, possibly disease activity or prior therapy, were still not defined. Baseline TCR diversity was reported to be lower in newly diagnosed patients than in healthy donors and to be lower still in relapsed/refractory patients. Patients starting nivolumab less than 1 year after ASCT had lower diversity and were excluded from later analyses to avoid confounding by immune reconstitution. By C4D1, a significant rise was seen in CD4+ TCR diversity but not in CD8+ TCR diversity (p=0.0027 vs p=0.16), and the rise was most apparent among complete responders (p=0.02).

The clonotype originates from a human donor with classical Hodgkin lymphoma. The specimen was peripheral blood mononuclear cells (PBMCs), collected at baseline.

The CDR3 corresponds to CARLNGATNEKLFF. In nucleotide form, the sequence is TGCGCCAGACTAAACGGTGCAACTAATGAAAAACTGTTTTTT. In this chain, TRBV10-2 is recombined with TRBJ1-4; confidence is insufficient to name the D gene. From the cysteine through the phenylalanine, the CDR3 covers 14 amino acids. The kept DNA is CDR3 alone, 42 bases in frame from the first base. The germline V gene specifies WSHSY as CDR1 and SAAADI as CDR2. V is cut by 9 bases and J by 0 bases, and the space between the germline ends is 11 bases.